What follows describes a single TCR beta chain. Its specificity is unknown. Quantitative 5'-RACE with molecular barcodes was used to make the TCR beta libraries. A single record per CDR3 protein comes from TCRdb applying MiXCR to the 5' RACE reads. The sample has 250,000 or so distinct CDR3 sequences; 20% to 30% are singletons. The data were obtained in a study of CD8 T cells in ankylosing spondylitis. The CDR3 totals 14 residues. Germline V gene lookup returns CDR1 SGHTA and CDR2 FQGNSA. V dropped 1 base and J dropped 7 bases, with 11 bases sitting between them. Overall study findings and caveats: Eight or nine highly homologous variants made up a TCR beta motif that seemed to typify ankylosing spondylitis blood. Existing reports had already noted some motif variants in reactive arthritis synovial fluid and blood. Within peripheral blood, clones linked to disease were CD8+ and relatively rare.

The rearrangement uses TRBV7-2 and TRBJ1-3, with D tentatively TRBD1 (5 bases). The TCR originated in a male donor with ankylosing spondylitis or in good health (not recorded which). The source material was blood, either unsorted or a sorted T cell fraction (not recorded which). The CDR3 DNA reads TGTGCCAGCAGCTTAGACAAGGGGCGGAACACCATATATTTT. The encoded protein is CASSLDKGRNTIYF.